The 28 T cell receptor beta chains below come from one sample, sequenced in a study of T cells in localized non-small cell lung cancer. Some clones are missing from TCRdb's copy, which holds only in-frame ones; the method was immunoSEQ multiplex PCR. The sample records tens of thousands of clones, around 86% being singletons. This specimen consisted of peripheral blood, obtained before any cancer treatment. These receptors all come from a man aged 18-49 years with stage I lung adenocarcinoma.

The chain employs TRBV5-6 and TRBJ1-2, with TRBD1 as a possible D gene (5 bases). CDR1 SGHDT and CDR2 YYEEEE come from the germline V gene. Trimming pared 4 bases from V and 3 bases from J, leaving 16 bases between. This CDR3 has 15 residues. CDR3 sequence: CASSLGDRLDYGYTF. CDR3 sequence (DNA): TGTGCCAGCAGCCTTGGGGACCGACTAGACTATGGCTACACCTTC.

V is TRBV12-5 and J is TRBJ1-2, with TRBD1 matching over 8 bases. CDR1 LGHNT and CDR2 FRNRAP come from the germline V gene. V was pared by 0 bases and J by 4 bases, with 16 bases of the junction left unmatched. This CDR3 is 19 amino acids long. CDR3 DNA: TGTGCTAGTGGTTTGGTACCCCCGCGGACAGGGATAAACGGCTATGGCTACACCTTC. This encodes CASGLVPPRTGINGYGYTF.

This chain joins TRBV9 and TRBJ1-1; possible D gene TRBD1, 5 bases. Between the trimmed V and J ends, which lost 0 bases and 4 bases, there was a span of 16 bases. CDR3 length: 16 residues. CDR1 SGDLS and CDR2 YYNGEE come from the germline V gene. The CDR3 DNA sequence: TGTGCCAGCAGCGTAGGGGCCAGGGCAGAGGGCACTGAAGCTTTCTTT. Encoded protein: CASSVGARAEGTEAFF.

The chain carries TRBV18 and TRBJ1-1; D remains unclear. Germline V gene data show CDR1 as KGHSH and CDR2 as LQKENI. The CDR3 totals 13 residues. V was shortened by 0 bases and J by 7 bases, with 9 bases between the two germline ends. CDR3 nucleotide sequence: TGTGCCAGCTCACCACCTTCCGGTTTTGAAGCTTTCTTT. Protein sequence: CASSPPSGFEAFF.

In its sample, this clone was seen a few times. The V gene is TRBV4-1, the J gene TRBJ1-4, with D possibly matching TRBD1 (5 bases). The germline CDR1 and CDR2 sequences are MGHRA and YSYEKL. The CDR3 is 17 residues long. V lost 1 base to trimming and J lost 4 bases, with 16 bases between them. The CDR3 DNA reads as TGCGCCAGCAGCCAAGGGGTTCTCCGGGACCATAATGAAAAACTGTTTTTT. This translates into CASSQGVLRDHNEKLFF.

The genes are TRBV6-6 and TRBJ1-5; D not certain. The CDR3 covers 14 residues. Germline assignment: CDR1 MNHNY and CDR2 SVGAGI (reference sequence). The ends were cut back, 5 bases at V and 5 bases at J, with 13 bases in the middle. The DNA for the CDR3 is TGTGCCAGCAGTAAGTCGTCAGGAGATCAGCCCCAGCATTTT. Its translation is CASSKSSGDQPQHF.

The chain joins TRBV5-4 to TRBJ1-1; D gene uncertain. The V end lost 2 bases, the J end lost 1 base, and 6 bases lay between the germline ends. This CDR3 comprises 13 residues. Per germline, CDR1 SGHNT and CDR2 YYREEE (reference sequence). The CDR3, as DNA: TGTGCCAGCAGCTTCGGCGGGAACACTGAAGCTTTCTTT. This sequence encodes CASSFGGNTEAFF.

The chain has TRBV18 and TRBJ1-1, with a tentative D call TRBD1 (6 bases). Trimming removed 8 bases at V and 5 bases at J, with 12 bases between. Per the germline V gene, CDR1 is KGHSH and CDR2 is LQKENI. CDR3 length equals 12 residues. The chain's CDR3 is CASEGGGTEAFF. The CDR3 region has the DNA TGTGCCAGCGAGGGGGGAGGAACTGAAGCTTTCTTT. Based on the CDR3 plus reference TRBV18 and TRBJ1-1, the full variable domain is NAGVMQNPRHLVRRRGQEARLRCSPMKGHSHVYWYRQLPEEGLKFMVYLQKENIIDESGMPKERFSAEFPKEGPSILRIQQVVRGDSAAYFCASEGGGTEAFFGQGTRLTVV.

The V call is TRBV4-1, the J call TRBJ1-1; D possibly corresponds to TRBD1 (6 bases). The CDR3 has 15 amino acids. Germline CDR1 MGHRA, CDR2 YSYEKL. The germline V and J ends were trimmed by 1 base and 3 bases, with 12 bases remaining between them. CDR3 sequence (DNA): TGCGCCAGCAGCCAAGGGTCAGGGGAGGACACTGAAGCTTTCTTT. This encodes CASSQGSGEDTEAFF.

The chain carries TRBV21-1 and TRBJ1-5; the table calls TRBD1, which could not be checked here. TRBV21-1 is a listed pseudogene. This CDR3 is 15 amino acids long. The CDR3 DNA reads TGTGCCAGCAGCAAACTAGGGACAGGTGGTCAGCCCCAGCATTTT. This codes for CASSKLGTGGQPQHF.

The chain employs TRBV9 and TRBJ1-1; D is perhaps TRBD1 (5 bases). The germline gives CDR1 SGDLS, CDR2 YYNGEE. The CDR3 runs to 14 residues. V lost 3 bases and J lost 4, with 13 bases in between. The chain's CDR3 is CASSERQISTEAFF. CDR3 nucleotide sequence: TGTGCCAGCAGCGAGAGACAGATCTCCACTGAAGCTTTCTTT.

This clone was seen just once. The CDR3 nucleotides read TGTGCCAGCAGCTTCCCCGGACAGGACCGCACCGGGGAGCTGTTTTTT. This codes for CASSFPGQDRTGELFF. This chain links TRBV7-2 with TRBJ2-2, with 7 bases lining up with TRBD1. With 3 bases clipped from V and 4 bases from J, the junction kept 8 bases outside the gene matches. This CDR3 region has 16 residues. Per germline, CDR1 SGHTA and CDR2 FQGNSA.

The V gene is TRBV4-2, the J gene TRBJ2-1; TRBD1 might be the D (6 bases). V lost 8 bases to trimming and J lost 7 bases, with 12 bases between them. This CDR3 comprises 12 residues. Germline V CDR1 and CDR2: LGHNA, YNFKEQ. The CDR3 DNA reads TGTGCCAGCGGGGGCAGGGAAAATGAGCAGTTCTTC. Translated: CASGGRENEQFF.

The chain employs TRBV5-1 and TRBJ1-5; D uncertain. V shed 2 bases and J shed 5 bases, with 8 bases lying between them. The CDR3 is 13 residues long. From germline, CDR1 is SGHRS and CDR2 YFSETQ. The CDR3: CASSFLGDQPQHF. In DNA form, the CDR3 reads TGCGCCAGCAGCTTCCTAGGAGATCAGCCCCAGCATTTT.

V and J are TRBV9 and TRBJ2-5, with 10 bases matching TRBD2. This CDR3 is built from 16 residues. The J segment lost 5 bases and the V segment lost 0 bases, leaving 7 bases of the junction unmatched. Germline V lookup: CDR1 SGDLS, CDR2 YYNGEE. CDR3: CASSVASGGAGETQYF. The CDR3 DNA is TGTGCCAGCAGCGTAGCAAGCGGGGGGGCCGGGGAGACCCAGTACTTC.

The CDR3 sequence: CASSGPGQGDYGYTF. The CDR3 nucleotides read TGTGCCAGCAGCGGCCCGGGACAGGGGGACTATGGCTACACCTTC. The V and J genes are TRBV5-8 and TRBJ1-2; 11 bases line up with TRBD1. J gave up 3 bases and V 4 bases, and 5 bases lay outside the gene matches. Germline CDR1 reads SGHTS; CDR2 reads YDEGEE. This CDR3 spans 15 amino acids.

This clone was seen only a few times. The chain uses TRBV4-1 and TRBJ2-7; a possible D gene is TRBD1 (6 bases). CDR3 size: 16 residues. V was cut by 4 bases and J by 2 bases, with 18 bases left in between. From germline, CDR1 is MGHRA and CDR2 YSYEKL. The CDR3 DNA is TGCGCCAGCAGCCCCAAGAATCAGGGGAAGCCCTACGAGCAGTACTTC. As protein: CASSPKNQGKPYEQYF.

The chain recombines TRBV15 with TRBJ1-5, with D possibly matching TRBD1 (5 bases). The V gene's germline CDR1 is LNHNV and CDR2 YYDKDF (reference sequence). The CDR3 is 16 amino acids. V was cut by 5 bases and J by 1 base, with 15 bases left in between. The DNA of the CDR3 is TGTGCCACCAGCCCGATGGGGGGATCCAGCAATCAGCCCCAGCATTTT. Its translation: CATSPMGGSSNQPQHF.

The V and J genes are TRBV5-5 and TRBJ2-3; D is unresolved. The CDR3 contains 15 residues. Trimming removed 1 base at V and 2 bases at J, with 11 bases between. CDR1 SGHKS and CDR2 YYEKEE come from the germline V gene (reference sequence). CDR3 bases: TGTGCCAGCAGCTTGTTAACTTCCCTCACAGATACGCAGTATTTT. This encodes CASSLLTSLTDTQYF.

A single count supports this clone. V is TRBV7-3 and J is TRBJ2-7; TRBD1 might be the D (6 bases). CDR1 and CDR2 (germline): SGHTA, FQGTGA. V lost 5 bases and J 6 bases, leaving 14 bases between the germline ends. CDR3 length: 13 amino acids. This chain's CDR3 is CASSPLGGSEQYF. CDR3 DNA sequence: TGTGCCAGCAGCCCCCTTGGGGGCAGCGAGCAGTACTTC.

V and J are TRBV28 and TRBJ1-6; D is possibly TRBD1 (5 bases). Germline CDR1 MDHEN, CDR2 SYDVKM. The CDR3 sequence is 14 residues long. V shed 2 bases and J shed 6 bases, with 8 bases lying between them. CDR3 DNA: TGTGCCAGCAGTTTACGGGGGAGTAATTCACCCCTCCACTTT. Translation: CASSLRGSNSPLHF.

The chain uses TRBV7-9 and TRBJ1-4; D not certain. Germline-derived CDR1 and CDR2 are SEHNR and FQNEAQ (reference sequence). The CDR3 consists of 12 residues. Between the trimmed V and J ends, which lost 3 bases and 10 bases, there was a span of 9 bases. DNA for the CDR3: TGTGCCAGCAGCTTGGACCAGTTAAAACTGTTTTTT. This translates into CASSLDQLKLFF.

The chain couples TRBV29-1 to TRBJ2-1; TRBD2 aligns across 12 bases. The CDR3 length is 14 residues. Germline V gene lookup returns CDR1 SQVTM and CDR2 ANQGSEA. V was pared by 7 bases and J by 9 bases, with 10 bases of the junction left unmatched. CDR3 sequence: CSATRTSGEGEQFF. CDR3 bases: TGCAGCGCCACCAGGACTAGCGGGGAGGGTGAGCAGTTCTTC.

The chain recombines TRBV7-2 with TRBJ2-4; D tentatively reads TRBD1 or TRBD2 (5 bases each). Trimming cost V 4 bases and J 7 bases, with 14 bases left between them. The CDR3 is 14 amino acids. Germline V lookup: CDR1 SGHTA, CDR2 FQGNSA. The CDR3 bases are TGTGCCAGCAGCTCCCTTGGGGGTTCTAACATTCAGTACTTC. Its protein is CASSSLGGSNIQYF.

The chain joins TRBV15 to TRBJ2-1; 8 bases agree with TRBD2. CDR1 is LNHNV, CDR2 YYDKDF, per germline (reference sequence). The ends lost 1 base at V and 4 bases at J; junction bases unmatched: 6. The CDR3 consists of 16 residues. This CDR3 reads CATSRAGGGQYNEQFF. Here the CDR3 DNA reads TGTGCCACCAGCAGAGCGGGCGGGGGGCAATACAATGAGCAGTTCTTC. The complete variable domain, with remaining parts taken from reference TRBV15 and TRBJ2-1, reads DAMVIQNPRYQVTQFGKPVTLSCSQTLNHNVMYWYQQKSSQAPKLLFHYYDKDFNNEADTPDNFQSRRPNTSFCFLDIRSPGLGDTAMYLCATSRAGGGQYNEQFFGPGTRLTVL.

This clone was found once. V is TRBV19 and J is TRBJ1-1; 10 bases agree with TRBD1. Germline V gene sequence: CDR1 LNHDA, CDR2 SQIVND (reference sequence). The CDR3 runs to 14 residues. Unmatched junction bases numbered 4, after V lost 9 bases and J lost 0 bases. The chain's CDR3 is CASRTGGLNTEAFF. For the CDR3, the DNA is TGTGCCAGCCGGACAGGGGGATTGAACACTGAAGCTTTCTTT.

V and J are TRBV7-9 and TRBJ1-2; tentatively, D is TRBD1 (5 bases). The CDR3 runs 15 residues. Germline values: CDR1 SEHNR, CDR2 FQNEAQ (reference sequence). V was shortened by 1 base and J by 5 bases, with 14 bases between the two germline ends. In DNA form, the CDR3 reads TGTGCCAGCAGCTTAGACGTGGGGCGGGTTTATGGCTACACCTTC. Amino acid sequence: CASSLDVGRVYGYTF.

The genes are TRBV6-5 and TRBJ2-5, with 8 bases aligning to TRBD1. Germline loops: CDR1 MNHEY, CDR2 SVGAGI. Losses at the gene ends were 0 bases for V and 2 bases for J; bases not matched to a gene: 5. The CDR3 loop spans 16 amino acids. CDR3 in DNA: TGTGCCAGCAGTTACTCGAGCAGGGGGCGGCAAGAGACCCAGTACTTC. Its protein is CASSYSSRGRQETQYF.